The next 10 T cell receptor beta chains were all read from a single sample in a study of CD8 T cells in Susac syndrome. Reverse transcription of about 0.5 to 1 ug RNA used random hexamers. One entry per CDR3 protein, called by TCRdb with MiXCR from the immunoSEQ multiplex PCR reads. This table holds approximately 200,000 distinct CDR3 sequences, roughly 94% found once. Input material: CD4+ T cells from PBMCs. The receptors here all came from a human donor with multiple sclerosis.

V usage is TRBV7-9 and J usage is TRBJ1-2; D is unclear. The V and J ends lost 5 bases and 3 bases respectively, with 10 bases between them. Germline V lookup: CDR1 SEHNR, CDR2 FQNEAQ (reference sequence). This CDR3 region has 13 residues. CDR3 nucleotide sequence: TGTGCCAGCAGCGGCGACCTCGACTATGGCTACACCTTC. Protein product: CASSGDLDYGYTF.

The genes are TRBV13 and TRBJ2-5; 9 positions match TRBD1. Germline V gene sequence: CDR1 PRHDT, CDR2 FYEKMQ (reference sequence). Losses at the gene ends were 4 bases for V and 5 bases for J; bases not matched to a gene: 11. The CDR3 totals 16 residues. In DNA form, the CDR3 reads TGTGCCAGCAGCTGGGGGACAGGGACGAGAATGGAGACCCAGTACTTC. Protein product: CASSWGTGTRMETQYF.

The gene calls are TRBV2 and TRBJ2-1; D unclear. V lost 1 base to trimming and J lost 5 bases, with 9 bases between them. The CDR3 covers 14 residues. Germline CDR1 is SNHLY and CDR2 is FYNNEI. The CDR3 DNA reads as TGTGCCAGCAGTGAAGTCCCCGGTAACAATGAGCAGTTCTTC. This gives the protein CASSEVPGNNEQFF.

The chain couples TRBV20-1 to TRBJ2-1; the D call may be TRBD1 or TRBD2 (6 bases each). The germline V gene encodes CDR1 DFQATT and CDR2 SNEGSKA (reference sequence). Between the trimmed V and J ends, which lost 3 bases and 0 bases, there was a span of 12 bases. The CDR3 consists of 15 residues. The CDR3 spells CSASGGQSSYNEQFF. CDR3 bases: TGCAGTGCTAGCGGGGGCCAGAGCTCCTACAATGAGCAGTTCTTC.

CDR3 bases: TGTGCCTGGAGTGCGGCGGGAAACACCATATATTTT. Protein product: CAWSAAGNTIYF. V usage is TRBV30 and J usage is TRBJ1-3, with D hard to call. The CDR3 has 12 residues. Trimming removed 1 base at V and 4 bases at J, with 5 bases between. The germline V gene encodes CDR1 GTSNPN and CDR2 SVGIG (reference sequence).

The chain combines TRBV19 with TRBJ1-6, with D hard to call. The germline V gene encodes CDR1 LNHDA and CDR2 SQIVND (reference sequence). CDR3 length equals 15 residues. Trimming left V 6 bases short and J 4 bases short, with 13 bases between. For the CDR3, the DNA is TGTGCCAGTAGCTCCGCCGAGGGTTATAATTCACCCCTCCACTTT. Amino acid sequence: CASSSAEGYNSPLHF. Full variable domain (rest looked up from reference TRBV19 and TRBJ1-6): DGGITQSPKYLFRKEGQNVTLSCEQNLNHDAMYWYRQDPGQGLRLIYYSQIVNDFQKGDIAEGYSVSREKKESFPLTVTSAQKNPTAFYLCASSSAEGYNSPLHFGNGTRLTVT.

The chain combines TRBV3-1 with TRBJ2-1, with D maybe TRBD1 (5 bases). The CDR3 length is 13 residues. Germline CDR1 is LGHDT and CDR2 is YNNKEL (reference sequence). Trimming left V 8 bases short and J 7 bases short, with 15 bases between. CDR3 DNA sequence: TGTGCCAGCCGCTTTCCAGGGCGAAATGAGCAGTTCTTC. Its translation: CASRFPGRNEQFF.

This chain uses TRBV30 with TRBJ2-3; D gene uncertain. The CDR3 sequence is 11 residues long. Germline V gene sequence: CDR1 GTSNPN, CDR2 SVGIG (reference sequence). V shed 2 bases and J shed 3 bases, with 3 bases lying between them. The CDR3 loop reads CAWSTTDTQYF. The DNA for the CDR3 is TGTGCCTGGAGTACAACAGATACGCAGTATTTT.

The chain has TRBV6-1 and TRBJ2-7; no definite D call. V was pared by 2 bases and J by 6 bases, with 11 bases between. CDR3 length: 13 residues. From germline, CDR1 is MNHNS and CDR2 SASEGT. The CDR3, as DNA: TGTGCCAGCAGTGAAAGCAGGTTCTCCGAGCAGTACTTC. This codes for CASSESRFSEQYF.

This chain uses TRBV29-1 with TRBJ2-7, with a weak D call TRBD1 (6 bases). Per the germline V gene, CDR1 is SQVTM and CDR2 is ANQGSEA. The CDR3 contains 14 residues. Trimming cost V 3 bases and J 0 bases, with 12 bases left between them. CDR3 DNA: TGCAGCGTTGAGTTCCAGGGGCACTCCTACGAGCAGTACTTC. This translates into CSVEFQGHSYEQYF.